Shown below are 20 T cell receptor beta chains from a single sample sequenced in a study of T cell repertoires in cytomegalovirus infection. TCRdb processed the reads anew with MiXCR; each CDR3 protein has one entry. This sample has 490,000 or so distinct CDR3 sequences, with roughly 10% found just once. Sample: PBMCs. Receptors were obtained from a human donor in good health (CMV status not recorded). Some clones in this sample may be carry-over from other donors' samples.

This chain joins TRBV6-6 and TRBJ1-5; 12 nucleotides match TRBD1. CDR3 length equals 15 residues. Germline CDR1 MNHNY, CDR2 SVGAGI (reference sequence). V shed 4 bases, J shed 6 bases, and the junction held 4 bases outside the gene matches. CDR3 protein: CASSWDRGRGQPQHF. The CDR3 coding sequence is TGTGCCAGCAGTTGGGACAGGGGGCGGGGTCAGCCCCAGCATTTT.

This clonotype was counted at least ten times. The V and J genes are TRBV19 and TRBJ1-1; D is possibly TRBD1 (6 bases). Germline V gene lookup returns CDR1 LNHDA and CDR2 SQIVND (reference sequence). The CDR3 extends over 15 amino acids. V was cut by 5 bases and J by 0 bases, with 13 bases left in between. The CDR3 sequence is CASSLHHRVNTEAFF. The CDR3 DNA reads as TGTGCCAGTAGTCTGCATCACAGGGTGAACACTGAAGCTTTCTTT. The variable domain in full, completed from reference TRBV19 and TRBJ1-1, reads DGGITQSPKYLFRKEGQNVTLSCEQNLNHDAMYWYRQDPGQGLRLIYYSQIVNDFQKGDIAEGYSVSREKKESFPLTVTSAQKNPTAFYLCASSLHHRVNTEAFFGQGTRLTVV.

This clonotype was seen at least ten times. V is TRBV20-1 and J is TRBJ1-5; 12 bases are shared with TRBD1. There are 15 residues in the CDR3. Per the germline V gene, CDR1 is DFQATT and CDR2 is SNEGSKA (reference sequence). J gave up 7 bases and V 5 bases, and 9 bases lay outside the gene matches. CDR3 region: CSAAGRDRGQQPQHF. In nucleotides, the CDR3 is TGCAGTGCTGCTGGGCGGGACAGGGGGCAACAGCCCCAGCATTTT.

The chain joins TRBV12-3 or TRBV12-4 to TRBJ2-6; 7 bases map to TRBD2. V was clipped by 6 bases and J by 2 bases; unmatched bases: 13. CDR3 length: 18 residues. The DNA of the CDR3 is TGTGCCAGCAGCCACCCTAGCGGAGGGGTCCCTGGGGCCAACGTCCTGACTTTC. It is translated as CASSHPSGGVPGANVLTF.

The CDR3 nucleotides read TGTGCCAGCAGCTTAATGCCAGGAGCCCTCCCGGAATACAATGAGCAGTTCTTC. Translation: CASSLMPGALPEYNEQFF. The chain carries TRBV7-3 and TRBJ2-1; D unclear. This CDR3 comprises 18 residues. Germline-derived CDR1 and CDR2 are SGHTA and FQGTGA. Trimming cost V 1 base and J 4 bases, with 20 bases left between them.

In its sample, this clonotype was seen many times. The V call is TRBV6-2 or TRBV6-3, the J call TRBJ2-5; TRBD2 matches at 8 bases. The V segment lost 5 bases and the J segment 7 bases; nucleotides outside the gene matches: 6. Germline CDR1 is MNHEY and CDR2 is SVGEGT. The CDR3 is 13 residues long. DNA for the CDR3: TGTGCCAGCAGTCGACCCGCGGGAGGGACCCAGTACTTC. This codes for CASSRPAGGTQYF.

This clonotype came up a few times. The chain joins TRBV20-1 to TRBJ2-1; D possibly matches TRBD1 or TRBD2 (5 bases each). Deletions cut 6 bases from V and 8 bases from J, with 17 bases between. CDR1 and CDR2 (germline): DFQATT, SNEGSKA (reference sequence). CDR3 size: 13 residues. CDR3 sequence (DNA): TGCAGTGCCAGTGGGGGTTTGGCCGATGAGCAGTTCTTC. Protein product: CSASGGLADEQFF.

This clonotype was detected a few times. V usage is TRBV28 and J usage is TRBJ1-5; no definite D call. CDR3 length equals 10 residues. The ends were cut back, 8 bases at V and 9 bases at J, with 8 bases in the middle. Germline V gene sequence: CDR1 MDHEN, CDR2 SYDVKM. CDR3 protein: CASGQRPQHF. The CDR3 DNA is TGTGCCAGCGGTCAAAGGCCCCAGCATTTT.

The chain's CDR3 is CSASGQIYEQYF. CDR3 DNA: TGCAGTGCTTCGGGACAGATCTACGAGCAGTACTTC. The chain uses TRBV20-1 and TRBJ2-7; 7 bases line up with TRBD1. The CDR3 covers 12 residues. The J segment lost 3 bases and the V segment lost 5 bases, leaving 4 bases of the junction unmatched. Germline V gene lookup returns CDR1 DFQATT and CDR2 SNEGSKA (reference sequence).

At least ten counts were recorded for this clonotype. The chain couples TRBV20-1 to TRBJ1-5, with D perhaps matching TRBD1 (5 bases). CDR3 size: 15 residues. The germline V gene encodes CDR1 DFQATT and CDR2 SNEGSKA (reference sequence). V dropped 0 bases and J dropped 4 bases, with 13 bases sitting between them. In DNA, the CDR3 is TGCAGTGCTAGAGACACCGGGGGGTTTAATCAGCCCCAGCATTTT. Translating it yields CSARDTGGFNQPQHF.

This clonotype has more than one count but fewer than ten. CDR3 protein: CASSQHDRDMEKLFF. As DNA, the CDR3 is TGTGCCAGCAGCCAACATGACAGGGATATGGAAAAACTGTTTTTT. The chain joins TRBV3-1 to TRBJ1-4, with 7 bases lining up with TRBD1. From germline, CDR1 is LGHDT and CDR2 YNNKEL (reference sequence). This CDR3 contains 15 residues. V shed 2 bases and J 8 bases; nucleotides not matched to a gene: 8.

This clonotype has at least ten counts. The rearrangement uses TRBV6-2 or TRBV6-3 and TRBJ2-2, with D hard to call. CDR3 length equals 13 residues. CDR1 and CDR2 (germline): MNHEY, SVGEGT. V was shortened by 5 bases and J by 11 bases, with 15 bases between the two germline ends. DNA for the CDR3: TGTGCCAGCAGTGATCCTGGTTACCAAGAGCTGTTTTTT. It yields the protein CASSDPGYQELFF.

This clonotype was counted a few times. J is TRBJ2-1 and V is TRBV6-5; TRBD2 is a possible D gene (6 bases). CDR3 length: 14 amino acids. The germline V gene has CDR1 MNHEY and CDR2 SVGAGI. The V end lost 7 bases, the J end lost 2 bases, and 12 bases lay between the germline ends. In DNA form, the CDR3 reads TGTGCCAGCACGCAGCGGACTACCTACAATGAGCAGTTCTTC. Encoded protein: CASTQRTTYNEQFF.

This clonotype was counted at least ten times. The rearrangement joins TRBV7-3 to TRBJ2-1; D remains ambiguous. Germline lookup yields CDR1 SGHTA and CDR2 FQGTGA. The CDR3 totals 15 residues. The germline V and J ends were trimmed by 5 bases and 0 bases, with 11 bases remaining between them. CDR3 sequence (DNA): TGTGCCAGCAGCATACTACCGAGCTCCTACAATGAGCAGTTCTTC. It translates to CASSILPSSYNEQFF.

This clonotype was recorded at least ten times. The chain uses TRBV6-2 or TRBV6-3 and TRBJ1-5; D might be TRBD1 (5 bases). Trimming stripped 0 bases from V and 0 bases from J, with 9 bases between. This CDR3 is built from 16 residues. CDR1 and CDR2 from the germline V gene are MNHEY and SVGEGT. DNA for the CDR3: TGTGCCAGCAGTTACTCGAGGGGACCTAGCAATCAGCCCCAGCATTTT. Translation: CASSYSRGPSNQPQHF.

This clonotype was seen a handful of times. This chain's CDR3 is CSAIHRGRADTQYF. Here the CDR3 DNA reads TGCAGTGCTATACACAGGGGGCGGGCAGATACGCAGTATTTT. The chain links TRBV20-1 to TRBJ2-3; 9 bases match TRBD1. The V and J ends lost 4 bases and 4 bases, in that order; junction bases with no gene match: 6. Germline lookup yields CDR1 DFQATT and CDR2 SNEGSKA (reference sequence). The CDR3 has 14 amino acids.

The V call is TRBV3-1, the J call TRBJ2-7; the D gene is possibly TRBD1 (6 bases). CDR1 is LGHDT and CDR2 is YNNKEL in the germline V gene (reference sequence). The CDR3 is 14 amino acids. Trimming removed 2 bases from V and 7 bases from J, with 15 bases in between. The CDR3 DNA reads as TGTGCCAGCAGCCAACAAAGGCGGACAGTAGAGCAGTACTTC. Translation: CASSQQRRTVEQYF.

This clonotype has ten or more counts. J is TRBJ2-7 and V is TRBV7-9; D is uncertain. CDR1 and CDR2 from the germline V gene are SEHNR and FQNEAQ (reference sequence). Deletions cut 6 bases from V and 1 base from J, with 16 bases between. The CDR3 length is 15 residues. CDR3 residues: CASRFRRQPSYEQYF. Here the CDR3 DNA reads TGTGCCAGCAGGTTTAGGCGGCAACCTTCCTACGAGCAGTACTTC.

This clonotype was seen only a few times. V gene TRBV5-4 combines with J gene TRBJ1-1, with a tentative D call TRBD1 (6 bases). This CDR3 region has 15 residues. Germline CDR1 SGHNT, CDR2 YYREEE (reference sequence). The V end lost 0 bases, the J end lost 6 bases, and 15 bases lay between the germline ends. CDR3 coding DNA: TGTGCCAGCAGCTTGGGGCCGACAGGAAGGGCTGAAGCTTTCTTT. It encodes CASSLGPTGRAEAFF.

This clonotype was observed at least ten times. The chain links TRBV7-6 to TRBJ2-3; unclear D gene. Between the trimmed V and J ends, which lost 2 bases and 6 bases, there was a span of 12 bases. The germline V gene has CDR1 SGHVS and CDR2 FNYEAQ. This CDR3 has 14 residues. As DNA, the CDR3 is TGTGCCAGCAGCTTATACATAGCCACCGATACGCAGTATTTT. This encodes CASSLYIATDTQYF.